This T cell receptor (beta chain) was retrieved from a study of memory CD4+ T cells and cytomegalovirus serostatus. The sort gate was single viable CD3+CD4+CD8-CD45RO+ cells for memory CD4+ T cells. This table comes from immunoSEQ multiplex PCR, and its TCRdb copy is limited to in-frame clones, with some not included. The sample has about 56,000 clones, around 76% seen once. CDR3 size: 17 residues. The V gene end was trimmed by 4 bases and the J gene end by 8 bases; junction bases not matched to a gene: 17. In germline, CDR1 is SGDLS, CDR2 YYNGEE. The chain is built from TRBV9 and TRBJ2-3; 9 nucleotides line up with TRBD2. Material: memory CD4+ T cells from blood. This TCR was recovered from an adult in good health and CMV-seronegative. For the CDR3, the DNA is TGTGCCAGCAGCCCATCCGGTGGGAGCGGGGGGCTACCTACGCAGTATTTT. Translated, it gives CASSPSGGSGGLPTQYF.